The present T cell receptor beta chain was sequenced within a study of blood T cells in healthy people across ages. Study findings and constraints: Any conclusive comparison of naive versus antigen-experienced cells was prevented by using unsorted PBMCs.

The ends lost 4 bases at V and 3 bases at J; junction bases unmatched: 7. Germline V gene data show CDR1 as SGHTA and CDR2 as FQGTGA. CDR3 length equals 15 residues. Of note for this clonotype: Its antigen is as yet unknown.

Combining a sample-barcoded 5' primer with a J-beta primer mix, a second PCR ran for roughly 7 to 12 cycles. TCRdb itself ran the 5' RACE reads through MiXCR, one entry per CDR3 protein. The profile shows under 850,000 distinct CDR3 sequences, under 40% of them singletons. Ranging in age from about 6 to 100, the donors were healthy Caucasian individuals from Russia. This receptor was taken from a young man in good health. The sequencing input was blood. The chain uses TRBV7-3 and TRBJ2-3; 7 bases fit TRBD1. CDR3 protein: CASSSNRGGTDTQYF. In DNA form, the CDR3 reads TGTGCCAGCAGCTCCAACAGGGGTGGGACAGATACGCAGTATTTT.